One sample yielded the 19 T cell receptor beta chains listed below, sequenced in a study of blood T cell repertoires in COVID-19. TCRdb keeps only in-frame clones here, not all; method: immunoSEQ multiplex PCR. The repertoire holds some 150,000 clones, with approximately 85% as singletons. The material sequenced was peripheral blood. The receptors were sampled from a man in his sixties who had recovered from COVID-19.

This chain links TRBV5-4 with TRBJ1-2; 9 positions agree with TRBD1. The CDR3 sequence is 15 residues long. Germline lookup yields CDR1 SGHNT and CDR2 YYREEE (reference sequence). J gave up 4 bases and V 5 bases, and 9 bases lay outside the gene matches. CDR3: CASSARDRETYGYTF. CDR3 nucleotides: TGTGCCAGCAGTGCTAGGGACAGGGAAACCTATGGCTACACCTTC.

This chain joins TRBV18 and TRBJ2-1; 11 bases are shared with TRBD1. Germline V gene sequence: CDR1 KGHSH, CDR2 LQKENI. Trimming cost V 3 bases and J 6 bases; bases outside gene matches: 4. This CDR3 comprises 15 residues. The chain's CDR3 is CASSPPGQGANEQFF. DNA for the CDR3: TGTGCCAGCTCACCGCCAGGACAGGGGGCCAATGAGCAGTTCTTC.

The chain is built from TRBV6-5 and TRBJ1-2; 9 bases align to TRBD1. V was clipped by 7 bases and J by 8 bases; unmatched bases: 8. Germline assignment: CDR1 MNHEY and CDR2 SVGAGI. The CDR3 is made up of 13 amino acids. CDR3: CASKIQGAEGYTF. CDR3 DNA: TGTGCCAGCAAGATACAGGGGGCGGAGGGCTACACCTTC.

The chain combines TRBV6-1 with TRBJ1-5, with unresolved D. The length of the CDR3 is 12 residues. The germline V gene has CDR1 MNHNS and CDR2 SASEGT. The ends were cut back, 3 bases at V and 5 bases at J, with 5 bases in the middle. The CDR3 DNA reads TGTGCCAGCAGTGAGGGAGATCAGCCCCAGCATTTT. It yields the protein CASSEGDQPQHF.

V gene TRBV3-1 (or the pseudogene TRBV3-2) combines with J gene TRBJ2-1; TRBD2 aligns across 9 bases. The germline V gene has CDR1 LGHDT and CDR2 YNNKEL (reference sequence). V gave up 3 bases and J gave up 8 bases; unmatched junction bases: 11. The CDR3 totals 16 residues. CDR3 protein: CASSHFAGGSGDEQFF. CDR3 DNA: TGTGCCAGCAGCCACTTTGCGGGGGGGTCGGGCGATGAGCAGTTCTTC.

This clone turned up a few times. The genes are TRBV6-5 and TRBJ1-2; 8 nucleotides match TRBD1. The CDR3 length is 12 residues. V shed 6 bases, J shed 4 bases, and the junction held 1 base outside the gene matches. Germline V gene sequence: CDR1 MNHEY, CDR2 SVGAGI. Written as DNA, the CDR3 is TGTGCCAGCAGGGGGACAGGCTATGGCTACACCTTC. It translates to CASRGTGYGYTF.

This clone came up once. The V gene is TRBV7-6, the J gene TRBJ2-1; 12 nucleotides align to TRBD2. V shed 5 bases, J shed 9 bases, and the junction held 11 bases outside the gene matches. CDR3 length equals 16 residues. The V gene's germline CDR1 is SGHVS and CDR2 FNYEAQ. CDR3 residues: CASSRDSSGGAFEQFF. In nucleotides, the CDR3 is TGTGCCAGCAGCCGGGACTCTAGCGGGGGGGCCTTTGAGCAGTTCTTC.

The rearrangement joins TRBV2 to TRBJ2-1; 7 nucleotides agree with TRBD1. The CDR3 consists of 15 residues. Trimming took 5 bases from V and 0 from J; bases not matched to a gene: 4. Germline V CDR1 and CDR2: SNHLY, FYNNEI. In DNA form, the CDR3 reads TGTGCCAGCAGTAGGGGGCAGAGCTCCTACAATGAGCAGTTCTTC. This gives the protein CASSRGQSSYNEQFF.

Ten or more counts support this clone. Here the CDR3 DNA reads TGTGCCAGCAATACCGGGACAGGGGGCCTGAATGTGGAGCAGTTCTTC. It encodes CASNTGTGGLNVEQFF. The chain is built from TRBV6-6 and TRBJ2-1, with TRBD1 identical over 12 bases. V lost 7 bases, J lost 10 bases, and 14 bases stayed unmatched. Germline-derived CDR1 and CDR2 are MNHNY and SVGAGI (reference sequence). This CDR3 comprises 16 residues.

This chain uses TRBV27 with TRBJ1-2; no clear D gene. Between the trimmed V and J ends, which lost 5 bases and 1 base, there was a span of 14 bases. This CDR3 is built from 15 residues. Germline CDR1 and CDR2: MNHEY and SMNVEV (reference sequence). For the CDR3, the DNA is TGTGCCAGCAGTCCCCTCCGCCGGAGTAACTATGGCTACACCTTC. It translates to CASSPLRRSNYGYTF.

This clone was seen a few times. CDR3 nucleotide sequence: TGCGCCAGCAGCCTTGCCGGCCGGACTAGCACAGATACGCAGTATTTT. This translates into CASSLAGRTSTDTQYF. The gene calls are TRBV4-1 and TRBJ2-3; a weak D match, TRBD2 (5 bases). The CDR3 is 16 amino acids. Trimming pared 4 bases from V and 0 bases from J, leaving 14 bases between. Germline V gives CDR1 MGHRA, CDR2 YSYEKL.

V usage is TRBV19 and J usage is TRBJ1-3, with 10 positions matching TRBD1. The CDR3 is made up of 16 amino acids. The V gene's germline CDR1 is LNHDA and CDR2 SQIVND (reference sequence). V was clipped by 7 bases and J by 4 bases; unmatched bases: 10. CDR3 in amino acids: CASNRRDRGSGNTIYF. The CDR3 nucleotides read TGTGCCAGTAACCGCCGGGACAGGGGAAGCGGAAACACCATATATTTT.

The chain couples TRBV5-6 to TRBJ2-7; 9 bases match TRBD1. Per germline, CDR1 SGHDT and CDR2 YYEEEE. V was pared by 3 bases and J by 8 bases, with 12 bases of the junction left unmatched. The CDR3 extends over 15 amino acids. CDR3: CASSYQPGQGSQQYF. In DNA form, the CDR3 reads TGTGCCAGCAGCTACCAACCGGGACAGGGTTCACAGCAGTACTTC. The whole variable domain, filled in from reference TRBV5-6 and TRBJ2-7, reads DAGVTQSPTHLIKTRGQQVTLRCSPKSGHDTVSWYQQALGQGPQFIFQYYEEEERQRGNFPDRFSGHQFPNYSSELNVNALLLGDSALYLCASSYQPGQGSQQYFGPGTRLTVT.

This chain uses TRBV11-3 with TRBJ2-6, with D maybe TRBD1 (6 bases). V dropped 1 base and J dropped 1 base, with 20 bases sitting between them. Germline V gives CDR1 SGHNT, CDR2 YENEEA. The CDR3 is 20 residues long. CDR3 in DNA: TGTGCCAGCAGCTTAGCTCTGACAGGTTGCCCGATTTCTGGGGCCAACGTCCTGACTTTC. This sequence encodes CASSLALTGCPISGANVLTF.

This chain joins TRBV5-1 and TRBJ2-1; TRBD1 matches 11 bases. The CDR3 is 14 residues long. Germline V gene lookup returns CDR1 SGHRS and CDR2 YFSETQ. V lost 3 bases, J lost 7 bases, and 3 bases stayed unmatched. The CDR3 DNA reads TGCGCCAGCAGCTGGGGGACAGGGGGTAATGAGCAGTTCTTC. It yields the protein CASSWGTGGNEQFF.

The rearrangement joins TRBV5-5 to TRBJ1-2; the match to TRBD1 covers 9 bases. The junction had 6 bases not matched to a gene; V was cut back by 2 bases and J by 4 bases. This CDR3 comprises 15 residues. Germline V lookup: CDR1 SGHKS, CDR2 YYEKEE (reference sequence). Here the CDR3 DNA reads TGTGCCAGCAGCTTAGGGACAGGGTCCGTCTATGGCTACACCTTC. Its translation is CASSLGTGSVYGYTF. Full variable domain (outside the CDR3, taken from reference TRBV5-5 and TRBJ1-2): DAGVTQSPTHLIKTRGQQVTLRCSPISGHKSVSWYQQVLGQGPQFIFQYYEKEERGRGNFPDRFSARQFPNYSSELNVNALLLGDSALYLCASSLGTGSVYGYTFGSGTRLTVV.

The chain employs TRBV11-2 and TRBJ2-3, with 9 bases matching TRBD2. V dropped 4 bases and J dropped 11; count of bases not matched to a gene: 7. The CDR3 is 13 amino acids. Per germline, CDR1 SGHAT and CDR2 FQNNGV. CDR3 protein: CASSSERGAVQYF. In DNA form, the CDR3 reads TGTGCCAGCAGCTCTGAGCGGGGGGCTGTGCAGTATTTT.

The genes are TRBV29-1 and TRBJ2-1; D gene uncertain. CDR1 is SQVTM and CDR2 is ANQGSEA in the germline V gene. The CDR3 covers 14 residues. Trimming took 4 bases from V and 0 from J, leaving 10 bases between them. The CDR3 DNA reads TGCAGCGTTGTATTAGTGAGCTCCTACAATGAGCAGTTCTTC. Protein sequence: CSVVLVSSYNEQFF.

The chain combines TRBV6-5 with TRBJ1-5; TRBD1 might be the D (5 bases). Germline values: CDR1 MNHEY, CDR2 SVGAGI. With 0 bases removed from V and 7 bases from J, the gap between germline ends came to 13 bases. The CDR3 has 15 amino acids. The CDR3 spells CASSYSVGGGQPQHF. CDR3 DNA: TGTGCCAGCAGTTACTCAGTGGGGGGTGGCCAGCCCCAGCATTTT.